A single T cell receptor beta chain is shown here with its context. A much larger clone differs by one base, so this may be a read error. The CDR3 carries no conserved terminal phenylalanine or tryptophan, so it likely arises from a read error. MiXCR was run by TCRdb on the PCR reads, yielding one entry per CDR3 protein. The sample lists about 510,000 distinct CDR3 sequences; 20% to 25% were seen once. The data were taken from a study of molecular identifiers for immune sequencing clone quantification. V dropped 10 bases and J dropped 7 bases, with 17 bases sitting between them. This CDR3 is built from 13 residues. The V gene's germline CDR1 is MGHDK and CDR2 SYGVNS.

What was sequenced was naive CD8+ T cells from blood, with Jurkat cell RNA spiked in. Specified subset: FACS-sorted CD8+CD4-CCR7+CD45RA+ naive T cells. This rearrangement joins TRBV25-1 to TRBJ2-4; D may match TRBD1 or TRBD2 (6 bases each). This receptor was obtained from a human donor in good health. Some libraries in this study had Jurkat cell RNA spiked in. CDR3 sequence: CATGDEGGNIQYS. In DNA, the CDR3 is TGTGCCACAGGGGATGAGGGAGGTAACATTCAGTACTCC.